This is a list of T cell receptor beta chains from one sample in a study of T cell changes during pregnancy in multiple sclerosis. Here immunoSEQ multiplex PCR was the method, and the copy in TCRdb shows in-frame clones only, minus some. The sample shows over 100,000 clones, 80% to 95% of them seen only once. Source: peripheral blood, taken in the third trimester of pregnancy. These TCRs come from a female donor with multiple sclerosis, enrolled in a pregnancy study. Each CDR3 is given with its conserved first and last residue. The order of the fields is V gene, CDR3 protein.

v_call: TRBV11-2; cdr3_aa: CASSLIAGGPNNEQFF
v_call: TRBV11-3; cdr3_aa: CASSPGGANVLTF
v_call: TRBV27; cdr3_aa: CASSFSPGQGVTDTQYF
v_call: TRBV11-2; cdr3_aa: CASSHLGQSKDYEQFF
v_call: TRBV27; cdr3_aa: CASSFQWNTEAFF
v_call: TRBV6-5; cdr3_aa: CASSYGWNQPQHF
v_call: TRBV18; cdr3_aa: CASSPQGAGNQPQHF
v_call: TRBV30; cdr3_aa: CAWSGTGVNEQFF
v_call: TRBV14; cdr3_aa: CASSQDTMAAGSDYGYTF
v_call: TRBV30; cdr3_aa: CAWRGGRTGELFF
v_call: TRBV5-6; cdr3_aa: CASSPDGQGGNSPLHF
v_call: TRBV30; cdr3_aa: CAWDRYSGNTIYF
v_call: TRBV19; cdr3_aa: CASSAQGASGNQPQHF
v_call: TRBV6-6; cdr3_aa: CATGSSGRYEQYF